This T cell receptor (beta chain) was sequenced in a study of CD8+ T cells in alopecia areata. The study's findings and limits: For lesional scalp, especially alopecia totalis/universalis, clonality was higher than in normal scalp.

Reverse transcribed after extraction, RNA yielded cDNA as the sequencing template. Here immunoSEQ multiplex PCR was the method, and the copy in TCRdb shows in-frame clones only, minus some. The sample records about 30,000 clones, 62% being singletons. This CDR3 spans 14 amino acids. The germline V and J ends were trimmed by 4 bases and 3 bases, with 10 bases remaining between them. Germline CDR1 LGHNA, CDR2 YSLEER. Specimens obtained from alopecia areata patients comprised lesional scalp punch biopsies and peripheral blood. A remark on this clone: Antigen: not known.

The chain couples TRBV4-3 to TRBJ1-5, with D possibly being TRBD1 (5 bases). The receptor's source is a human donor with alopecia areata. Sequenced sample: NKG2D-high CD8+ T cells sorted from blood. The CDR3 spells CASSRRQNNQPQHF. CDR3 DNA: TGCGCCAGCAGCCGGCGACAGAACAATCAGCCCCAGCATTTT.